This T cell receptor (beta chain) is from a study of blood T cell repertoires in COVID-19. Turning to the study itself: T cells, B-cell-depleted T cells, or PBMCs provided the cDNA or gDNA that served as material.

The method was immunoSEQ multiplex PCR; TCRdb's version includes in-frame clones alone and lacks a portion of them. The table has 65,000 or so clones, 87% seen once; the top ten hold roughly a tenth. Sequences were obtained from peripheral blood. The source of this sequence is a human donor with acute or convalescent COVID-19. The donor label of this sample is uncertain.

DNA for the CDR3: TGTGCCAGCAGGCGACTAGCGGGGGGGGGAGATACGCAGTATTTT. This encodes CASRRLAGGGDTQYF. The V gene is TRBV6-6, the J gene TRBJ2-3, with 14 nucleotides matching TRBD2. Germline lookup yields CDR1 MNHNY and CDR2 SVGAGI (reference sequence). The CDR3 consists of 15 residues. The J segment lost 5 bases and the V segment lost 6 bases, leaving 4 bases of the junction unmatched.